The clone carrying this TCR beta chain occurred a few times. Its antigen is undetermined. The data were obtained in a study of blood T cells in healthy people across ages. Study outcomes and limitations: Correlation between TCR beta diversity and naive T cell percentage was strong.

A second PCR of about 6 to 12 cycles used a sample-barcoded 5' primer and a J-beta primer mix. TCRdb ran MiXCR on the 5' RACE reads and lists one entry per CDR3 protein. The sample contains hundreds of thousands of distinct CDR3 sequences, over 40% of which appear only once. Trimming pared 5 bases from V and 0 bases from J, leaving 17 bases between. Germline CDR1 is SEHNR and CDR2 is FQNEAQ (reference sequence). This CDR3 is built from 16 residues. The TCR was taken from a woman of 80 years or more in good health. Sequencing was carried out using blood. The chain links TRBV7-9 to TRBJ2-7, with a possible D match to TRBD1 (6 bases). CDR3 nucleotide sequence: TGTGCCAGCAGCGGCGGGTCAGGACAGAGCTCCTACGAGCAGTACTTC. Translation: CASSGGSGQSSYEQYF.